This T cell receptor beta chain came from a study of control samples from healthy donors and cancer patients. Assay: immunoSEQ multiplex PCR; the TCRdb copy retains only in-frame clones and omits some. The sample has roughly 150,000 clones; over 90% are singletons. Trimming at V came to 6 bases and at J to 3 bases, leaving 8 bases not matched to a gene. Germline loops: CDR1 MDHEN, CDR2 SYDVKM. The CDR3 length is 17 residues. This clonotype originated in a man aged 45 to 65 in good health. The chain links TRBV28 to TRBJ2-1; 13 bases are a match to TRBD2. Sample: blood. CDR3: CASSRTGLAGVYNEQFF. As DNA, the CDR3 is TGTGCCAGCAGCAGAACCGGACTAGCGGGAGTCTACAATGAGCAGTTCTTC.